The entry below describes one T cell receptor (beta chain). V was clipped by 4 bases and J by 7 bases; unmatched bases: 8. This CDR3 spans 16 amino acids. Germline loops: CDR1 MNHEY, CDR2 SMNVEV (reference sequence). Enrollment of patients from Seattle took place during active infection, with longitudinal follow-up. This record belongs to a study of blood T cell repertoires in COVID-19. TCRdb's copy holds only in-frame clones and misses some; the assay was immunoSEQ multiplex PCR. The sample records roughly 230,000 clones, 85% to 90% being singletons. The TCR originated in a woman aged 55-69 years with COVID-19, enrolled during active disease. Sequenced material: peripheral blood. The genes are TRBV27 and TRBJ1-6, with 9 bases lining up with TRBD1. The CDR3 sequence is CASSSRPGTGNSPLHF. CDR3 DNA: TGTGCCAGCAGTTCCCGCCCCGGGACAGGGAATTCACCCCTCCACTTT.